This T cell receptor beta chain was found in a study of blood T cell repertoires in COVID-19. Study overall: Samples taken during acute and convalescent COVID-19 were collected in the United States, Italy and Spain. Sources were T cells, B-cell-depleted T cells, or PBMCs; the material itself was cDNA or gDNA.

Clones were read by immunoSEQ multiplex PCR, and TCRdb kept only the in-frame ones, dropping some. The top ten hold less than 4.5% of the sample, which has about 220,000 clones, roughly 85% seen once. Enrolled through a virtual design, the participants were between about 18 and 100 years of age and came from under 25 US areas. Which cohort a participant joined came from the clinical history participants gave. This clone turned up a few times. V lost 4 bases and J lost 5; bases outside the gene matches: 5. The V gene's germline CDR1 is SGHTA and CDR2 FQGTGA. This CDR3 region has 16 residues. This sequence joins TRBV7-3 and TRBJ2-1, with 13 bases fitting TRBD2. Material for sequencing was PBMCs or T cells enriched from blood (not recorded which). The sequence was obtained from a woman aged 40 to 50 with acute COVID-19. The CDR3: CASSSTSGGLNNEQFF. In nucleotides, the CDR3 is TGTGCCAGCAGCTCGACTAGCGGGGGGCTTAACAATGAGCAGTTCTTC.